The clone carrying this TCR beta chain was seen once. Study processing details: Amplification of reference gene primers provided the estimated nucleated cell counts. Profiled with immunoSEQ multiplex PCR; TCRdb holds only in-frame clones, not every one. That table gives V, J and clone size, and the DNA gave D and trimming. The sample consists of fewer than 300,000 clones, about 86% of them appearing once. CDR3 length: 13 amino acids. V was clipped by 5 bases and J by 6 bases, with 12 bases between them. Germline V CDR1 and CDR2: MNHEY, SVGAGI. This specimen belongs to a study of blood T cell repertoires in COVID-19. Patients at the Seattle site were enrolled during active infection and followed longitudinally.

The sample taken for sequencing was peripheral blood. This TCR derives from a woman aged 25-40 years with COVID-19, enrolled during active disease. The V call is TRBV6-5, the J call TRBJ2-3; TRBD1 is a possible D gene (6 bases). The CDR3 DNA is TGTGCCAGCAGTACAGGGCGAGGGGATACGCAGTATTTT. Translation gives CASSTGRGDTQYF.